The entry below gives a single TCR beta chain sequence along with its context. Its antigen is unknown. The record originates from a study of identifying expanded T cells in peripheral blood. Collection occurred without any documented infections or immune events in donors. Produced via immunoSEQ multiplex PCR; TCRdb's table is partial and in-frame only. The sample has about 130,000 clones, about 88% seen once. Whole-study findings and limits: Differentially abundant clones: approximately 1.3 between replicates, around 16 at two to three weeks, more than 18 at four. Across healthy donors, higher total template counts meant significantly greater roughly 2-week count variance.

CDR3 size: 15 residues. Germline V gene lookup returns CDR1 SNHLY and CDR2 FYNNEI. Deletions cut 0 bases from V and 3 bases from J, with 11 bases between. The clonotype was recovered from a person aged 18 to 75 in good health. This chain links TRBV2 with TRBJ2-5; D may be TRBD1 (6 bases). Sequencing used blood. As DNA, the CDR3 is TGTGCCAGCAGTGAAGCTCATCAGGGGAAAGAGACCCAGTACTTC. It is translated as CASSEAHQGKETQYF.